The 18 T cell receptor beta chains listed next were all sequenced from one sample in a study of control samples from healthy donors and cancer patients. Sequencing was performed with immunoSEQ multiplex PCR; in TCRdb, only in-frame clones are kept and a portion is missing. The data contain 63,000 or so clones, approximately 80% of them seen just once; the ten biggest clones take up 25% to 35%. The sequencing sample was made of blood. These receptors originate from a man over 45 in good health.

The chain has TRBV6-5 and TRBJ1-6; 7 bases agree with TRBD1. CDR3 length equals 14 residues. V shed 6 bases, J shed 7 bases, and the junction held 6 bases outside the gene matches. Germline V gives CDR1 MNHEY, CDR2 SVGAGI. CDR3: CASRGDRENSPLHF. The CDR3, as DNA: TGTGCCAGCAGGGGAGACAGGGAGAATTCACCCCTCCACTTT.

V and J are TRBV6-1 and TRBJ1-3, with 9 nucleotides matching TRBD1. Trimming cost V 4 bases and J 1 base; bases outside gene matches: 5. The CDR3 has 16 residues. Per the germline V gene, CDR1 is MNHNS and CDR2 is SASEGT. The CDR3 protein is CASSALQGASGNTIYF. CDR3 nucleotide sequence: TGTGCCAGCAGTGCTTTACAGGGGGCGTCTGGAAACACCATATATTTT.

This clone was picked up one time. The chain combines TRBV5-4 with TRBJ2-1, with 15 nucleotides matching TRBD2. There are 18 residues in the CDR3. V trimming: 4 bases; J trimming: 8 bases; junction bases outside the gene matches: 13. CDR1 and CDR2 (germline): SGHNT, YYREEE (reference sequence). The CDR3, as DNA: TGTGCCAGCAGCCCGCGATCCGGGACTAGCGGGGGGATCTATGAGCAGTTCTTC. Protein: CASSPRSGTSGGIYEQFF.

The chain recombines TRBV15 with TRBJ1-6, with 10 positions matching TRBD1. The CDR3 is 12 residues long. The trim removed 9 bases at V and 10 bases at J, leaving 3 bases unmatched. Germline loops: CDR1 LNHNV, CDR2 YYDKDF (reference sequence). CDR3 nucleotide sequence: TGTGCCACAGGGACAGGGGAGTCACCCCTCCACTTT. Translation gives CATGTGESPLHF.

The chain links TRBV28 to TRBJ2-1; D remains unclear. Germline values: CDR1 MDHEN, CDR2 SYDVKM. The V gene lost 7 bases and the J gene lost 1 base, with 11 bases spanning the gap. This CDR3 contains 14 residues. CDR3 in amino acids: CASKLGSSYNEQFF. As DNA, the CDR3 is TGTGCCAGCAAGTTAGGATCTTCCTACAATGAGCAGTTCTTC. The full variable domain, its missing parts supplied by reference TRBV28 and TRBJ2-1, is DVKVTQSSRYLVKRTGEKVFLECVQDMDHENMFWYRQDPGLGLRLIYFSYDVKMKEKGDIPEGYSVSREKKERFSLILESASTNQTSMYLCASKLGSSYNEQFFGPGTRLTVL.

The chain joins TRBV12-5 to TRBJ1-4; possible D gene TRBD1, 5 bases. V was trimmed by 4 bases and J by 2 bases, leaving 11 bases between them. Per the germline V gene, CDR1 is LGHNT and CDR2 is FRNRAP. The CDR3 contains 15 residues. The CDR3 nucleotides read TGTGCTAGTGGTTCAACTCAGGGTACTAATGAAAAACTGTTTTTT. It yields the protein CASGSTQGTNEKLFF.

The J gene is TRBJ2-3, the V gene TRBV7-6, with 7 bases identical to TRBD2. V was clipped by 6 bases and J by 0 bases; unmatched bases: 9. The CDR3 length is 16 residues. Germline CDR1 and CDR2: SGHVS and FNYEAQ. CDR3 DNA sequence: TGTGCCAGCAGTTACCTACTAGCGTCTAGCACAGATACGCAGTATTTT. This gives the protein CASSYLLASSTDTQYF.

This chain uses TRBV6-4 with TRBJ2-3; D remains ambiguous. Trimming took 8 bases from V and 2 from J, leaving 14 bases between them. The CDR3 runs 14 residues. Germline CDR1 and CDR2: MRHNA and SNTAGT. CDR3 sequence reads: CASPYRTATDTQYF. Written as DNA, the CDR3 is TGTGCCAGCCCATATCGAACAGCCACAGATACGCAGTATTTT.

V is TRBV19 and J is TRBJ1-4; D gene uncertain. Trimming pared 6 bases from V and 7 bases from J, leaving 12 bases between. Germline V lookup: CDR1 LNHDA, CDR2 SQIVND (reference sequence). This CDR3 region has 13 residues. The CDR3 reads CASRVPSGEKLFF. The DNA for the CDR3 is TGTGCCAGTAGAGTGCCTTCTGGTGAAAAACTGTTTTTT. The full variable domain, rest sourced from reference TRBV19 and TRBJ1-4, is DGGITQSPKYLFRKEGQNVTLSCEQNLNHDAMYWYRQDPGQGLRLIYYSQIVNDFQKGDIAEGYSVSREKKESFPLTVTSAQKNPTAFYLCASRVPSGEKLFFGSGTQLSVL.

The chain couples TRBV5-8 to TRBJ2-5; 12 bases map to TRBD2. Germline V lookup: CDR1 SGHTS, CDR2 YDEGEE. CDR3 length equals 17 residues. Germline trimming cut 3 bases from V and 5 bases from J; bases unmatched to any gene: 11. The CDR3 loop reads CASSSGLAGTSSETQYF. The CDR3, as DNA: TGTGCCAGCAGCTCAGGACTAGCGGGAACCTCCAGTGAGACCCAGTACTTC.

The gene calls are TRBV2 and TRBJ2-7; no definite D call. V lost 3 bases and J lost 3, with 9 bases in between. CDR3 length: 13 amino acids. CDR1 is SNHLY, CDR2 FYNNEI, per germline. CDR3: CASSDLQSYEQYF. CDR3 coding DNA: TGTGCCAGCAGTGACTTACAGAGCTACGAGCAGTACTTC.

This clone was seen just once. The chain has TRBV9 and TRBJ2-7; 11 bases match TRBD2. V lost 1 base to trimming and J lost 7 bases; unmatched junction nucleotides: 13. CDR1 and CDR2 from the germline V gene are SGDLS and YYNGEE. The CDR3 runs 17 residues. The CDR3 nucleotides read TGTGCCAGCAGCGTACGAGGGGATGCACTAGCGGGGGTTGAGCAGTACTTC. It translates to CASSVRGDALAGVEQYF.

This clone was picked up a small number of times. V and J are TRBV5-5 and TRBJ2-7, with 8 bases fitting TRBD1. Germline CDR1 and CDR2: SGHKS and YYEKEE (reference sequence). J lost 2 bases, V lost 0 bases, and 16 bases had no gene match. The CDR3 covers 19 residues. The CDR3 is CASSLEVGFGTGDTYEQYF. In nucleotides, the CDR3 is TGTGCCAGCAGCTTGGAGGTAGGTTTCGGGACAGGTGACACCTACGAGCAGTACTTC.

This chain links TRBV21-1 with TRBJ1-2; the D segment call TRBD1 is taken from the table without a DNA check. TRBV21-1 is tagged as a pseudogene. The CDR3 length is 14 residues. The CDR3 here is CASSKGKTGDGYTF. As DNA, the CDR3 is TGTGCCAGCAGCAAAGGGAAGACAGGCGACGGCTACACCTTC.

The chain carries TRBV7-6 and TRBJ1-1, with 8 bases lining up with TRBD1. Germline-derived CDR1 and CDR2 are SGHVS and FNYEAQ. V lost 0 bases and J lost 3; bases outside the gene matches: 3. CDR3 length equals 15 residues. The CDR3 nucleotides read TGTGCCAGCAGCTTAGCTGCACAGGGGGACACTGAAGCTTTCTTT. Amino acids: CASSLAAQGDTEAFF. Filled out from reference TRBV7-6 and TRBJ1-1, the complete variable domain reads GAGVSQSPRYKVTKRGQDVALRCDPISGHVSLYWYRQALGQGPEFLTYFNYEAQQDKSGLPNDRFSAERPEGSISTLTIQRTEQRDSAMYRCASSLAAQGDTEAFFGQGTRLTVV.

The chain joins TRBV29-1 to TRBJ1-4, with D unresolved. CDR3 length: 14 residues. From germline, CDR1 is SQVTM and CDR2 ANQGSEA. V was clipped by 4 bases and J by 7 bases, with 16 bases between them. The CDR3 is CSVASQTMREKLFF. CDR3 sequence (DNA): TGCAGCGTTGCTTCACAGACAATGCGTGAAAAACTGTTTTTT.

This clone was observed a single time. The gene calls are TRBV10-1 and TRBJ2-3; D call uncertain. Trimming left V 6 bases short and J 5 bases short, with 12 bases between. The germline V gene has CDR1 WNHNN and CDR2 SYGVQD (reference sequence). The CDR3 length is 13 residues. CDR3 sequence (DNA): TGCGCCAGCAGCGCCGGCTTTGTAGATACGCAGTATTTT. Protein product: CASSAGFVDTQYF.

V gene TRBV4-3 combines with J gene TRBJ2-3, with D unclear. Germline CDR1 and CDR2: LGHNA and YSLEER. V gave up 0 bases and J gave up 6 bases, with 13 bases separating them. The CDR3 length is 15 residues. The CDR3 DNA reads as TGCGCCAGCAGCCAAGACCTGACCGATGGGGATACGCAGTATTTT. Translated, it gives CASSQDLTDGDTQYF.